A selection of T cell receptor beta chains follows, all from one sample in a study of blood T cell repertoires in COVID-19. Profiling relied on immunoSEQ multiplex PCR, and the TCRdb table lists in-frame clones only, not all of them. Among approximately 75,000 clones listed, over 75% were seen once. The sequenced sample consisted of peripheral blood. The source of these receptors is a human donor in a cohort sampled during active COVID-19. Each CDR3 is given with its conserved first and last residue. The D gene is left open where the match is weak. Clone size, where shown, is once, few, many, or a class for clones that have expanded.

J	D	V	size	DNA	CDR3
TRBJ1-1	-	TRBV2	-	TGTGCCAGCAATGTCAAAGCTTTCTTT	CASNVKAFF
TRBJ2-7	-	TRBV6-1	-	TGTGCCAGCAGTGAGGACAGTTTATACGAGCAGTACTTC	CASSEDSLYEQYF
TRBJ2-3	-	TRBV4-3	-	TGCGCCAGCAGCCAAGGTTTGCGGCGGGGCACAGATACGCAGTATTTT	CASSQGLRRGTDTQYF
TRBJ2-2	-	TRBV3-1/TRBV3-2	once	TGTGCCAGCAGTCGCACCGGGGAGCTGTTTTTT	CASSRTGELFF
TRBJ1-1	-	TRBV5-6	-	TGTGCCAGCAGCCCAAAAACACCTTTTTCGAACACTGAAGCTTTCTTT	CASSPKTPFSNTEAFF
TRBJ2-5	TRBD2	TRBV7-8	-	TGTGCCAGCAGCTTAGGGGGGACTAGCGGGGCAGAGACCCAGTACTTC	CASSLGGTSGAETQYF
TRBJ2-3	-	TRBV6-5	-	TGTGCCAGCAGTTACTACGGTTCCACAGATACGCAGTATTTT	CASSYYGSTDTQYF
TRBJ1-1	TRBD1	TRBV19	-	TGTGCCAGTAGTAGACACAGGGGGGACACTGAAGCTTTCTTT	CASSRHRGDTEAFF
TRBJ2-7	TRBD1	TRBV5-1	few	TGCGCCAGCACCCGGGACAGCTCCTACGAGCAGTACTTC	CASTRDSSYEQYF
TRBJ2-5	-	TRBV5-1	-	TGCGCCAGCAGCCCTCGACAGACGCAAGAGACCCAGTACTTC	CASSPRQTQETQYF
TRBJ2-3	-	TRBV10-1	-	TGCGCCAGCAGTGAGCCAAGCACAGATACGCAGTATTTT	CASSEPSTDTQYF
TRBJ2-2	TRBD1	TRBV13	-	TGTGCCAGCAGCTTAGTCCCTCCGACAGGGGCATACACCGGGGAGCTGTTTTTT	CASSLVPPTGAYTGELFF
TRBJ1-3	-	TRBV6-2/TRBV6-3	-	TGTGCCAGCAGTTTCGTCTCCACTCAGGGCCACTCTGGAAACACCATATATTTT	CASSFVSTQGHSGNTIYF
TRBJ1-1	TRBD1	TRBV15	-	TGTGCCACCACCAATCCGGGACAGATGAACACTGAAGCTTTCTTT	CATTNPGQMNTEAFF
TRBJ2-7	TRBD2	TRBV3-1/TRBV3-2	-	TGTGCCAGCAGCCAGGGACCTAGCGGGGGGGCAGGGCAGTACTTC	CASSQGPSGGAGQYF
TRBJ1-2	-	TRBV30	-	TGTGCCTGGAGAGTCGAGGGCTATGGCTACACCTTC	CAWRVEGYGYTF
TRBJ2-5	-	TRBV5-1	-	TGCGCCAGCAGCTCACTAGGACTGGCCAGATCGCAAGAGACCCAGTACTTC	CASSSLGLARSQETQYF
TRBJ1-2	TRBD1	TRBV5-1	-	TGCGCCAGCAGCTTGTTAGACAGGGGGCGCGGAGTAGGGAATGGCTACACCTTC	CASSLLDRGRGVGNGYTF
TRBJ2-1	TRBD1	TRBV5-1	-	TGCGCCAGCAGCTTTGGGACAGGGGCCTCCAATGAGCAGTTCTTC	CASSFGTGASNEQFF
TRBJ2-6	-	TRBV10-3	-	TGTGCCATCATTTCGGAGACTGGGGCCAACGTCCTGACTTTC	CAIISETGANVLTF
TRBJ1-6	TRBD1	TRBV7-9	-	TGTGCCAGCAGCTTAGAGACAGGGTGGGCCACCCTCCACTTT	CASSLETGWATLHF
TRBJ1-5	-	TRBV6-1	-	TGTGCCAGCAGTGACAGTAGCAATCAGCCCCAGCATTTT	CASSDSSNQPQHF
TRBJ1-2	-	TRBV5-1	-	TGCGCCAGCAGCTTGGCGGGGGGCTATGGCTACACCTTC	CASSLAGGYGYTF
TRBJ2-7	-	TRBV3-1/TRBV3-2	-	TGTGCCAGCAGCCCAGAATTTCCCCAGGGGTCCGAGCAGTACTTC	CASSPEFPQGSEQYF
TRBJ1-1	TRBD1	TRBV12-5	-	TGTGCTAGTGGCGCCGGGACAGGGGGGACTGAAGCTTTCTTT	CASGAGTGGTEAFF
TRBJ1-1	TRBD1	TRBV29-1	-	TGCAGCGTTTACAGGGGGAGAGCTTTCTTT	CSVYRGRAFF
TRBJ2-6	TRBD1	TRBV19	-	TGTGCCAGTAGTCCACGGACAGGGTCCTCTGGGGCCAACGTCCTGACTTTC	CASSPRTGSSGANVLTF
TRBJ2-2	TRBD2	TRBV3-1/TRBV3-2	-	TGTGCCAGCAGCCAACCCGGCGGGGGAGGCACCGGGGAGCTGTTTTTT	CASSQPGGGGTGELFF
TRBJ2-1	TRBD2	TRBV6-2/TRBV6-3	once	TGTGCCAGCAGTTACCCTATACCGGGACTAGCGGGGGTTTCCTCCTACAATGAGCAGTTCTTC	CASSYPIPGLAGVSSYNEQFF
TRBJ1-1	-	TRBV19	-	TGTGCCAGTACCTACTTAGGGGCTGAAGCTTTCTTT	CASTYLGAEAFF
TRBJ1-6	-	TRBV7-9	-	TGTGCCAGCAGCTTAGGAGGGGCCCTTCGGGGGAATTCACCCCTCCACTTT	CASSLGGALRGNSPLHF
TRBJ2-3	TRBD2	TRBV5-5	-	TGTGCCAGCAGCCTGACTAGCGGGGCTTCAGATACGCAGTATTTT	CASSLTSGASDTQYF
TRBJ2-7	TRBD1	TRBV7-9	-	TGTGCCAGCAGCGCCCCGGGACAGGGGATTGACGAGCAGTACTTC	CASSAPGQGIDEQYF
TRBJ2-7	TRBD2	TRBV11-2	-	TGTGCCAGCAGCTTAGCACTAGCGGGGGTTCACGAGCAGTACTTC	CASSLALAGVHEQYF
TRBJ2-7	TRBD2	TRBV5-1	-	TGCGCCAGCAGCTCCGGACTAGCGGGCAGCTCCTACGAGCAGTACTTC	CASSSGLAGSSYEQYF
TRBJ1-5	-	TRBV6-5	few	TGTGCCAGCACCGCGGCCGGCGAGCCCCAGCATTTT	CASTAAGEPQHF
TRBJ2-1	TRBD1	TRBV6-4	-	TGTGCCAGCAGCCGGGACAGGGGGTATGAGCAGTTCTTC	CASSRDRGYEQFF
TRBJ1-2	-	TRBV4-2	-	TGTGCCAGCAGCCAAGATGGGCTTTATGGCTACACCTTC	CASSQDGLYGYTF
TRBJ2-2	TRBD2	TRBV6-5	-	TGTGCCAGCAGTTACTCGAGCGGGGGTCACACCGGGGAGCTGTTTTTT	CASSYSSGGHTGELFF
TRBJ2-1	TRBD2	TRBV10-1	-	TGCGCCAGCAGTACCGGGACTAGCGGATACAATGAGCAGTTCTTC	CASSTGTSGYNEQFF
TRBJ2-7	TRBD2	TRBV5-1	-	TGCGCCAGCAGCTTGGGGCTAGCGGACACCTACGAGCAGTACTTC	CASSLGLADTYEQYF